This passage covers 31 T cell receptor beta chains from one sample sequenced in a study of control samples from healthy donors and cancer patients (dated by TCRdb to between 2020 and 2021). To prepare the library, the immunoSEQ multiplex PCR assay was applied. TCRdb took this table from immuneACCESS and kept in-frame rearrangements with V and J called. Such tables lack part of the clones; where checked against another copy, unresolved V genes explain under half of the gap, and the rest is unexplained. The sample table records roughly 89,000 clones; roughly nine tenths of these occur just once. Of the sample, 15% to 20% is held by the ten largest clones. The sample taken for sequencing was blood. These receptor sequences come from a man aged 50 to 60 in good health.

The J gene is TRBJ1-5, the V gene TRBV6-2 or TRBV6-3, with D tentatively TRBD1 (5 bases). The CDR3 runs to 16 residues. Trimming removed 4 bases from V and 2 bases from J, with 15 bases in between. The germline V gene encodes CDR1 MNHEY and CDR2 SVGEGT. The DNA of the CDR3 is TGTGCCAGCAGTTCCTCTCCTAGGGGAGGCAATCAGCCCCAGCATTTT. Translating it yields CASSSSPRGGNQPQHF.

This clone was seen just once. The chain has TRBV24-1 and TRBJ1-1; D might be TRBD1 (5 bases). Germline V CDR1 and CDR2: KGHDR, SFDVKD. Trimming removed 1 base at V and 10 bases at J, with 12 bases between. The CDR3 loop spans 13 amino acids. The DNA for the CDR3 is TGTGCCACCAGTGATTTACGGGCGGGGGGAGCTTTCTTT. Residues: CATSDLRAGGAFF.

V is TRBV19 and J is TRBJ1-1, with D hard to call. V lost 7 bases, J lost 1 base, and 10 bases lay in between. Germline V gene lookup returns CDR1 LNHDA and CDR2 SQIVND (reference sequence). The CDR3 consists of 13 residues. DNA for the CDR3: TGTGCCAGTACAAATCGGGGGAACACTGAAGCTTTCTTT. It is translated as CASTNRGNTEAFF.

This chain's CDR3 is CAWSEGVGANVLTF. In DNA, the CDR3 is TGTGCCTGGAGTGAAGGGGTGGGGGCCAACGTCCTGACTTTC. This chain uses TRBV30 with TRBJ2-6, with a weak D call TRBD1 (5 bases). CDR3 length: 14 amino acids. Germline loops: CDR1 GTSNPN, CDR2 SVGIG (reference sequence). V was cut by 1 base and J by 4 bases, with 8 bases left in between. Variable domain in full (rest from reference TRBV30 and TRBJ2-6): SQTIHQWPATLVQPVGSPLSLECTVEGTSNPNLYWYRQAAGRGLQLLFYSVGIGQISSEVPQNLSASRPQDRQFILSSKKLLLSDSGFYLCAWSEGVGANVLTFGAGSRLTVL.

The CDR3 loop is CATSDVQGSSGYTF. CDR3 DNA sequence: TGTGCCACCAGTGACGTACAGGGTTCGAGTGGCTACACCTTC. The chain combines TRBV24-1 with TRBJ1-2, with D perhaps matching TRBD1 (6 bases). V was pared by 4 bases and J by 7 bases, with 15 bases between. The CDR3 spans 14 residues. Per germline, CDR1 KGHDR and CDR2 SFDVKD.

Here the CDR3 DNA reads TGTGCCTGGAGTGGTGGAGACAATCAGCCCCAGCATTTT. Translated, it gives CAWSGGDNQPQHF. This chain links TRBV30 with TRBJ1-5, with no clear D. The CDR3 runs 13 residues. Germline assignment: CDR1 GTSNPN and CDR2 SVGIG (reference sequence). V dropped 1 base and J dropped 3 bases, with 7 bases sitting between them.

The rearrangement links TRBV7-6 to TRBJ2-3; perhaps D is TRBD1 or TRBD2 (5 bases each). V lost 2 bases and J lost 2, with 8 bases in between. The CDR3 is made up of 14 amino acids. CDR1 and CDR2 from the germline V gene are SGHVS and FNYEAQ. The chain's CDR3 is CASSLLGVTDTQYF. For the CDR3, the DNA is TGTGCCAGCAGCTTACTGGGGGTCACAGATACGCAGTATTTT.

This chain links TRBV12-3 or TRBV12-4 with TRBJ1-4; D is ambiguous. The CDR3 has 13 residues. The germline V and J ends were trimmed by 3 bases and 14 bases, with 16 bases remaining between them. The CDR3: CASSLGTVSRLFF. The DNA for the CDR3 is TGTGCCAGCAGTTTGGGTACCGTCAGTCGGCTGTTTTTT.

The chain combines TRBV15 with TRBJ2-7, with D maybe TRBD1 (5 bases). Looked up from germline, CDR1 is LNHNV and CDR2 is YYDKDF (reference sequence). CDR3 size: 15 residues. The V end lost 0 bases, the J end lost 3 bases, and 12 bases lay between the germline ends. CDR3 in amino acids: CATSREGNRGYEQYF. The DNA for the CDR3 is TGTGCCACCAGCAGAGAAGGGAATAGGGGCTACGAGCAGTACTTC. Drawing the rest from reference TRBV15 and TRBJ2-7, the complete variable domain is DAMVIQNPRYQVTQFGKPVTLSCSQTLNHNVMYWYQQKSSQAPKLLFHYYDKDFNNEADTPDNFQSRRPNTSFCFLDIRSPGLGDTAMYLCATSREGNRGYEQYFGPGTRLTVT.

This chain connects TRBV24-1 to TRBJ2-5, with 9 bases aligning to TRBD2. Germline values: CDR1 KGHDR, CDR2 SFDVKD. This CDR3 comprises 16 residues. With 4 bases clipped from V and 2 bases from J, the junction kept 7 bases outside the gene matches. CDR3 amino acids: CATSEAGGVRQETQYF. DNA for the CDR3: TGTGCCACCAGTGAGGCGGGGGGGGTTAGACAAGAGACCCAGTACTTC.

The rearrangement joins TRBV24-1 to TRBJ2-3, with 8 bases fitting TRBD1. In germline, CDR1 is KGHDR, CDR2 SFDVKD. CDR3 length: 17 residues. V trimming: 5 bases; J trimming: 4 bases; junction bases outside the gene matches: 13. The CDR3 spells CATSGPSRDRNPDTQYF. DNA of the CDR3: TGTGCCACCAGTGGTCCTAGCCGGGACAGGAACCCAGATACGCAGTATTTT.

The CDR3 loop is CASNSPEETQYF. The CDR3 nucleotides are TGTGCCAGTAATAGTCCGGAAGAGACCCAGTACTTC. The chain is built from TRBV19 and TRBJ2-5, with D uncertain. The CDR3 contains 12 residues. Trimming pared 7 bases from V and 3 bases from J, leaving 9 bases between. CDR1 is LNHDA and CDR2 is SQIVND in the germline V gene (reference sequence).

This chain uses TRBV7-6 with TRBJ1-5; D gene unclear. Germline CDR1 reads SGHVS; CDR2 reads FNYEAQ. CDR3 size: 15 residues. V shed 1 base and J shed 1 base, with 8 bases lying between them. DNA of the CDR3: TGTGCCAGCAGCTTAGTGGACGACAGCAATCAGCCCCAGCATTTT. This codes for CASSLVDDSNQPQHF.

The rearrangement uses TRBV7-9 and TRBJ1-5; D unclear. The CDR3 is 12 amino acids. The germline V gene has CDR1 SEHNR and CDR2 FQNEAQ (reference sequence). V lost 3 bases and J 7 bases, leaving 7 bases between the germline ends. CDR3 bases: TGTGCCAGCAGCTTCATGGACCAGCCCCAGCATTTT. It translates to CASSFMDQPQHF.

This clone was detected only once. The CDR3 protein is CASSSKAHTPTGELFF. CDR3 DNA sequence: TGTGCCAGCAGCTCCAAGGCACATACTCCCACCGGGGAGCTGTTTTTT. The gene calls are TRBV7-9 and TRBJ2-2; no clear D. Germline CDR1 reads SEHNR; CDR2 reads FQNEAQ (reference sequence). The CDR3 is 16 amino acids. Trimming removed 4 bases from V and 4 bases from J, with 16 bases in between.

The chain has TRBV5-4 and TRBJ1-6; D unresolved. The CDR3 has 15 amino acids. V was pared by 4 bases and J by 6 bases, with 14 bases between. Germline V gene data show CDR1 as SGHNT and CDR2 as YYREEE (reference sequence). The CDR3 coding sequence is TGTGCCAGCAGCGCAGCACCGGACGGTAATTCACCCCTCCACTTT. Encoded protein: CASSAAPDGNSPLHF. Drawing the rest from reference TRBV5-4 and TRBJ1-6, the complete variable domain is ETGVTQSPTHLIKTRGQQVTLRCSSQSGHNTVSWYQQALGQGPQFIFQYYREEENGRGNFPPRFSGLQFPNYSSELNVNALELDDSALYLCASSAAPDGNSPLHFGNGTRLTVT.

This clone has only one observation. The chain is built from TRBV5-8 and TRBJ1-1, with 10 bases fitting TRBD1. Per germline, CDR1 SGHTS and CDR2 YDEGEE. J gave up 4 bases and V 4 bases, and 10 bases lay outside the gene matches. CDR3 length: 16 residues. The chain's CDR3 is CASSIRQGARGTEAFF. The CDR3 DNA follows: TGTGCCAGCAGCATCAGACAGGGGGCGCGGGGCACTGAAGCTTTCTTT.

CDR3 DNA: TGTGCCAGCAGTTTATTCAGGGGAAGTGGCTACACCTTC. It encodes CASSLFRGSGYTF. This chain links TRBV27 with TRBJ1-2; possibly TRBD1 for D (6 bases). CDR3 length: 13 amino acids. Germline CDR1 and CDR2: MNHEY and SMNVEV (reference sequence). V was shortened by 1 base and J by 7 bases, with 10 bases between the two germline ends.

The chain has TRBV18 and TRBJ2-2, with a possible D match to TRBD1 (5 bases). The CDR3 is 14 residues long. Trimming left V 6 bases short and J 6 bases short, with 14 bases between. Germline V lookup: CDR1 KGHSH, CDR2 LQKENI. CDR3 in DNA: TGTGCCAGCTCGTCGATGTGGGGCTCCGGGGAGCTGTTTTTT. This codes for CASSSMWGSGELFF.

This clone was observed once. This sequence joins TRBV18 and TRBJ2-7, with D perhaps matching TRBD1 (6 bases). CDR3 length: 14 amino acids. CDR1 and CDR2 from the germline V gene are KGHSH and LQKENI. Trimming pared 3 bases from V and 1 base from J, leaving 10 bases between. CDR3 DNA: TGTGCCAGCTCACCGTACAGGGATTCCTACGAGCAGTACTTC. It is translated as CASSPYRDSYEQYF. Together with reference TRBV18 and TRBJ2-7, the CDR3 gives the full variable domain: NAGVMQNPRHLVRRRGQEARLRCSPMKGHSHVYWYRQLPEEGLKFMVYLQKENIIDESGMPKERFSAEFPKEGPSILRIQQVVRGDSAAYFCASSPYRDSYEQYFGPGTRLTVT.

The chain combines TRBV14 with TRBJ2-1; TRBD1 aligns across 10 bases. Germline assignment: CDR1 SGHDN and CDR2 FVKESK. V was clipped by 4 bases and J by 3 bases; unmatched bases: 3. The CDR3 has 15 residues. The CDR3 here is CASSLRTGGYNEQFF. As DNA, the CDR3 is TGTGCCAGCAGCCTTCGGACAGGGGGCTACAATGAGCAGTTCTTC.

This sequence joins TRBV2 and TRBJ2-3; 8 bases are shared with TRBD1. Germline V lookup: CDR1 SNHLY, CDR2 FYNNEI. This CDR3 is built from 17 residues. V lost 6 bases, J lost 2 bases, and 13 bases stayed unmatched. CDR3 loop: CASRPFSDRVVTDTQYF. CDR3 sequence (DNA): TGTGCCAGCAGGCCCTTTTCGGACAGGGTGGTCACAGATACGCAGTATTTT.

This sequence joins TRBV24-1 and TRBJ2-5; D gene ambiguous. This CDR3 spans 13 amino acids. V shed 9 bases and J shed 5 bases, with 15 bases lying between them. Germline CDR1 reads KGHDR; CDR2 reads SFDVKD. CDR3 DNA sequence: TGTGCCACCCGTTCAGCGCTTTTTGAGACCCAGTACTTC. Its translation is CATRSALFETQYF.

V gene TRBV10-2 combines with J gene TRBJ1-1; 7 nucleotides line up with TRBD1. Germline CDR1 WSHSY, CDR2 SAAADI. This CDR3 is 13 amino acids long. Germline trimming cut 8 bases from V and 5 bases from J; bases unmatched to any gene: 8. The CDR3 spells CASSPTGRTEAFF. CDR3 in DNA: TGCGCCAGCTCACCGACAGGGCGGACTGAAGCTTTCTTT.

The chain uses TRBV10-3 and TRBJ2-3, with 10 bases identical to TRBD1. V shed 6 bases, J shed 1 base, and the junction held 10 bases outside the gene matches. The CDR3 spans 17 residues. Per germline, CDR1 ENHRY and CDR2 SYGVKD. The CDR3, as DNA: TGTGCCATCAGAGGAGGGGCCGGGACAGGGGGCACAGATACGCAGTATTTT. It yields the protein CAIRGGAGTGGTDTQYF.

The chain uses TRBV18 and TRBJ1-2, with D possibly TRBD1 on 6 matching bases. CDR1 KGHSH and CDR2 LQKENI come from the germline V gene. V was cut by 3 bases and J by 3 bases, with 14 bases left in between. This CDR3 has 15 residues. CDR3: CASSPRGRGDYGYTF. CDR3 sequence (DNA): TGTGCCAGCTCACCTCGGGGAAGGGGGGACTATGGCTACACCTTC.

The chain joins TRBV6-2 or TRBV6-3 to TRBJ1-1, with no clear D. The CDR3 extends over 11 amino acids. CDR1 and CDR2 from the germline V gene are MNHEY and SVGEGT. V was clipped by 4 bases and J by 7 bases, with 7 bases between them. The CDR3 loop is CASSLHSEAFF. Here the CDR3 DNA reads TGTGCCAGCAGTTTACATAGTGAAGCTTTCTTT.

The rearrangement joins TRBV7-2 to TRBJ1-2, with 7 positions matching TRBD1. The germline V gene encodes CDR1 SGHTA and CDR2 FQGNSA. Trimming at V came to 3 bases and at J to 8 bases, leaving 6 bases not matched to a gene. The CDR3 has 13 residues. CDR3 DNA sequence: TGTGCCAGCAGCTTGTCAGGGGGAAGAGGCTACACCTTC. Translating it yields CASSLSGGRGYTF.

The J gene is TRBJ1-1, the V gene TRBV18; 7 nucleotides align to TRBD1. Per the germline V gene, CDR1 is KGHSH and CDR2 is LQKENI. CDR3 length equals 15 residues. V lost 6 bases and J lost 1; bases outside the gene matches: 8. CDR3 coding DNA: TGTGCCAGCTCCGACCTAGGGGGCGCGAACACTGAAGCTTTCTTT. As protein: CASSDLGGANTEAFF.

As to this clone: Other DNA sequences of this sample code for an identical CDR3. V gene TRBV6-5 combines with J gene TRBJ1-1; D gene ambiguous. This CDR3 comprises 13 residues. Germline CDR1 reads MNHEY; CDR2 reads SVGAGI. Deletions cut 2 bases from V and 2 bases from J, with 6 bases between. CDR3 DNA sequence: TGTGCCAGCAGTTACCGCGCCAACACTGAAGCTTTCTTT. Its protein product is CASSYRANTEAFF.

This sequence joins TRBV7-9 and TRBJ1-5, with D perhaps TRBD1 (5 bases). From germline, CDR1 is SEHNR and CDR2 FQNEAQ (reference sequence). This CDR3 is 15 amino acids long. The V gene lost 5 bases and the J gene lost 0 bases, with 11 bases spanning the gap. The CDR3 bases are TGTGCCAGCAGCCGAGGGACGGATAGCAATCAGCCCCAGCATTTT. This codes for CASSRGTDSNQPQHF.